The source of this TCR beta chain is a study of blood T cell repertoires in COVID-19. Overall study context: COVID-19 samples collected from the United States, Italy and Spain covered acute and convalescent phases. T cells, B-cell-depleted T cells, or PBMCs provided the cDNA or gDNA that served as material.

Per the original data handling: The assay estimated nucleated cells by amplifying reference gene primers. Assay: immunoSEQ multiplex PCR; the TCRdb copy retains only in-frame clones and omits some. The DNA gave D and trimming, while V, J and clone size come from that table. The sample includes around 100,000 clones, about 88% seen only once; the top ten take less than 8.5%. The V gene's germline CDR1 is MNHEY and CDR2 SMNVEV (reference sequence). V shed 5 bases and J shed 1 base, with 15 bases lying between them. The length of the CDR3 is 15 residues. The TCR was taken from a man between 25 and 39 years old in a cohort sampled during active COVID-19. The specimen was peripheral blood. The chain joins TRBV27 to TRBJ2-7, with a tentative D call TRBD2 (6 bases). CDR3 coding DNA: TGTGCCAGCAGTCCCCGACGGGAGTTTTCCTACGAGCAGTACTTC. Protein sequence: CASSPRREFSYEQYF.